This T cell receptor (beta chain) was recovered during a study of Graves' ophthalmopathy and Graves' hyperthyroidism. Study context: Researchers classed hyperthyroidism as stable given no ophthalmopathy within 18 months of follow-up.

The CDR3 totals 9 residues, both ends included. The V gene's germline CDR1 is LNHNV and CDR2 YYDKDF (reference sequence). Diagnosis relied on clinical symptoms, serum thyroxine, TRAb, thyroid ultrasound and orbital computed tomography. Concerning this clonotype itself: Its antigen remains unidentified. The conserved phenylalanine or tryptophan is not found at the CDR3 terminus, so this likely reflects a read error. The limits of the CDR3 on the DNA are not certain, so only TCRdb's listed CDR3 is given.

Notes on the study in general: Between ophthalmopathy and stable hyperthyroidism, a 13-signature model drew a separation with 85% to 90% sensitivity and roughly 78% specificity. Also, most clonotypes expanded in the thyroid above 0.001 frequency appeared in blood.

TCR beta CDR3 amplification used RNA transcripts. The authors performed first-round RT-PCR with HTBI primers and then a second-round multiplex PCR. MiXCR, applied by TCRdb to the multiplex PCR reads, yields one record per CDR3 protein. This repertoire shows a few hundred thousand distinct CDR3 sequences, under 45% found once; its top ten account for roughly 4.5%. Sequencing was carried out using peripheral blood or thyroid tissue (not recorded which). The source of this sequence is an adult man with Graves' hyperthyroidism. The chain uses TRBV15 and TRBJ1-2. CDR3 loop: CATSRALAG.